This record looks at one TCR beta chain sequence and its context. Patients at the Seattle site were enrolled during active infection and followed longitudinally. Produced via immunoSEQ multiplex PCR; TCRdb's table is partial and in-frame only. This table has around 170,000 clones, around nine tenths appearing once. The data stem from a study of blood T cell repertoires in COVID-19. The sequenced sample was peripheral blood. The TCR was taken from a man aged 60-69 years with COVID-19, enrolled during active disease.

CDR3 residues: CASEPGSHQPQHF. CDR3 DNA: TGTGCTAGCGAACCAGGGTCCCATCAGCCCCAGCATTTT. The chain is built from TRBV6-5 and TRBJ1-5; a weak D match, TRBD1 (5 bases). CDR1 and CDR2 from the germline V gene are MNHEY and SVGAGI. The CDR3 totals 13 residues.